Listed here are 13 T cell receptor beta chains from one sample, sequenced in a study of molecular identifiers for immune sequencing clone quantification (dated by TCRdb to the late 2010s). Library preparation used PCR. The sequencing machine was an Illumina HiSeq 4000. TCRdb reprocessed the public reads (quality trimming at Q25 with fastp, clone calling with MiXCR) and kept in-frame beta chains. CDR3 protein sequences are deduplicated, and each keeps its most common genes and DNA. This sample lists 60,000 to 70,000 distinct CDR3 sequences; 15% to 20% were detected once. 1.4% to 1.5% of the sample goes to the ten largest clones. The sequenced sample was naive CD8+ T cells from blood, with Jurkat cell RNA spiked in. The sample's cell subset or site, from its label and the paper: FACS-sorted CD8+CD4-CCR7+CD45RA+ naive T cells. These receptors were taken from a human donor in good health. Some libraries in this study had Jurkat cell RNA spiked in.

This clonotype has more than one count but fewer than ten. A junction boundary mismatches the germline segment, possibly from a read error. The CDR3 bases are TGTGCCAGCAGCTTAGCTGCACCTTTAGGCTCCACCTTC. Translating gives CASSLAAPLGSTF. The chain links TRBV11-2 to TRBJ1-2; D gene uncertain. The CDR3 has 13 residues. Germline CDR1 and CDR2: SGHAT and FQNNGV.

This clonotype occurred many times. V and J are TRBV11-2 and TRBJ2-1, with D possibly matching TRBD1 (5 bases). Germline values: CDR1 SGHAT, CDR2 FQNNGV. V lost 5 bases, J lost 1 base, and 9 bases lay in between. CDR3 length equals 14 residues. The CDR3 coding sequence is TGTGCCAGCAGCCCACAGGTATCCTACAATGAGCAGTTCTTC. This sequence encodes CASSPQVSYNEQFF.

This clonotype has ten or more counts. The J gene is TRBJ1-2, the V gene TRBV4-1, with a tentative D call TRBD1 (5 bases). Germline V gives CDR1 MGHRA, CDR2 YSYEKL. The CDR3 runs 12 residues. V lost 6 bases, J lost 6 bases, and 11 bases lay in between. CDR3 sequence reads: CASRGVLDGYTF. DNA of the CDR3: TGCGCCAGCAGAGGGGTTCTGGATGGCTACACCTTC.

This clonotype was seen ten or more times. The chain links TRBV5-4 to TRBJ1-2; D call uncertain. This CDR3 is 15 amino acids long. Germline assignment: CDR1 SGHNT and CDR2 YYREEE (reference sequence). V shed 4 bases and J shed 2 bases, with 15 bases lying between them. The CDR3 bases are TGTGCCAGCAGCCCGAAGGACGTATTCAACTATGGCTACACCTTC. Its translation is CASSPKDVFNYGYTF.

This chain joins TRBV11-2 and TRBJ2-7; the D gene is possibly TRBD2 (5 bases). Germline V CDR1 and CDR2: SGHAT, FQNNGV. With 5 bases removed from V and 2 bases from J, the gap between germline ends came to 13 bases. The CDR3 contains 14 residues. The DNA for the CDR3 is TGTGCCAGCAGCATAGTGACGGGGACCTACGAGCAGTACTTC. Protein: CASSIVTGTYEQYF.

This clonotype was seen repeatedly, ten times or more. This chain links TRBV6-2 or TRBV6-3 with TRBJ2-6; 11 bases align to TRBD1. The CDR3 runs 16 residues. The V and J ends lost 6 bases and 3 bases, in that order; junction bases with no gene match: 4. Germline values: CDR1 MNHEY, CDR2 SVGEGT. CDR3 residues: CASRGQGALGANVLTF. CDR3 nucleotides: TGTGCCAGCAGAGGACAGGGGGCGCTTGGGGCCAACGTCCTGACTTTC.

This clonotype was found many times. This rearrangement joins TRBV12-3 or TRBV12-4 to TRBJ2-7, with 8 bases identical to TRBD2. V dropped 8 bases and J dropped 1; count of bases not matched to a gene: 4. The CDR3 sequence is 13 residues long. This chain's CDR3 is CASREGGSYEQYF. CDR3 DNA: TGTGCCAGCCGGGAGGGAGGTTCCTACGAGCAGTACTTC.

The sample holds a few counts of this clonotype. A clone one base away is much larger, so this may be a read error. V is TRBV27 and J is TRBJ2-7, with a weak D call TRBD2 (6 bases). The CDR3 sequence is 13 residues long. Germline CDR1 is MNHEY and CDR2 is SMNVEV (reference sequence). The chain's CDR3 is CASSLMGRDEQCF. CDR3 DNA sequence: TGTGCCAGCAGTTTAATGGGGCGGGACGAGCAGTGCTTC.

The chain employs TRBV27 and TRBJ1-6; 12 bases line up with TRBD1. The junction had 6 bases not matched to a gene; V was cut back by 2 bases and J by 10 bases. The CDR3 is 16 amino acids. The germline gives CDR1 MNHEY, CDR2 SMNVEV (reference sequence). As DNA, the CDR3 is TGTGCCAGCAGTTTACTCGGGACAGGGGGCGTATCACCCCTCCACTTT. Amino acids: CASSLLGTGGVSPLHF.

The rearrangement uses TRBV4-2 and TRBJ2-2; possibly TRBD1 for D (6 bases). Germline V CDR1 and CDR2: LGHNA, YNFKEQ. The CDR3 extends over 17 amino acids. V was clipped by 4 bases and J by 0 bases, with 15 bases between them. The chain's CDR3 is CASSPGLAGANTGELFF. The CDR3 DNA reads TGTGCCAGCAGCCCAGGACTGGCAGGGGCGAACACCGGGGAGCTGTTTTTT.

On this clonotype itself: This may arise from a read error, as a much more abundant clone is one base away. The chain employs TRBV14 and TRBJ2-5; D might be TRBD2 (5 bases). The V gene's germline CDR1 is SGHDN and CDR2 FVKESK. The CDR3 has 13 amino acids. V was trimmed by 3 bases and J by 2 bases, leaving 7 bases between them. In DNA form, the CDR3 reads TGTGCCAGCAGCCACGGGATGCAAGAGACCCAGTACTTC. Translation: CASSHGMQETQYF.

This clonotype is judged medium-sized (0.01 to 0.1%). This chain links TRBV4-1 with TRBJ2-1; no reliable D call. V lost 0 bases and J lost 5, with 2 bases in between. Germline CDR1 reads MGHRA; CDR2 reads YSYEKL. CDR3 size: 12 residues. CDR3 coding DNA: TGCGCCAGCAGCCAAGAGCACAATGAGCAGTTCTTC. Its translation is CASSQEHNEQFF.

This clonotype was seen a handful of times. Possible read error: a much larger clone is one base away. V gene TRBV29-1 combines with J gene TRBJ2-7; 7 bases line up with TRBD1. CDR1 and CDR2 from the germline V gene are SQVTM and ANQGSEA. The CDR3 is made up of 12 amino acids. The CDR3 bases are TGCAGCGTGAAGACAGGGTCCTACGAGCGGTACTTC. This gives the protein CSVKTGSYERYF.